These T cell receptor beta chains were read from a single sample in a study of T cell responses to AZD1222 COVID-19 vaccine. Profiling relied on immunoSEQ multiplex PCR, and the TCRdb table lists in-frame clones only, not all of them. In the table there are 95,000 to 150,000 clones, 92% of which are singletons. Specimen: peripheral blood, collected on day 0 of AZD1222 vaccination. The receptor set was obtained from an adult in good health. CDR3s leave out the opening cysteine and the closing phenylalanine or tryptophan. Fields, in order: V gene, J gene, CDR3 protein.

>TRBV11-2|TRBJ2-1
ASSLDVIPDGSSYNEQF
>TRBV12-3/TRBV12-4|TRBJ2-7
ASSQGRLEQY
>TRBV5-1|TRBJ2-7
ASSLPAYEQY
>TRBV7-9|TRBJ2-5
ASTLATSEKETQY
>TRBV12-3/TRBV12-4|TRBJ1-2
ASTLMSNYGYT
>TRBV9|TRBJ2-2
ASREAGAATGELF
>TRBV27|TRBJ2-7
ASRPGPTYEQY
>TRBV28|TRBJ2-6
ASSSPPRVLT
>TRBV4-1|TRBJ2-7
ASSQETALVTYEQY
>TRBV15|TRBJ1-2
ATTPRRAPTGEGYT
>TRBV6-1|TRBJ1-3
ASSERGPSIVLGNTIY
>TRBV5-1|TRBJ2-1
ASSFDLYNEQF
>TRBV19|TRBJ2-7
ATALGTGGYEQY
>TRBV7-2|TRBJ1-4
ASSEGTPATNEKLF
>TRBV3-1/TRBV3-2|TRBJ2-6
ASSQDRAGGSGANVLT
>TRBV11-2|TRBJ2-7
ASTYIRGGLGQY
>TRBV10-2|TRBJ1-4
ASSEGGGEKLF